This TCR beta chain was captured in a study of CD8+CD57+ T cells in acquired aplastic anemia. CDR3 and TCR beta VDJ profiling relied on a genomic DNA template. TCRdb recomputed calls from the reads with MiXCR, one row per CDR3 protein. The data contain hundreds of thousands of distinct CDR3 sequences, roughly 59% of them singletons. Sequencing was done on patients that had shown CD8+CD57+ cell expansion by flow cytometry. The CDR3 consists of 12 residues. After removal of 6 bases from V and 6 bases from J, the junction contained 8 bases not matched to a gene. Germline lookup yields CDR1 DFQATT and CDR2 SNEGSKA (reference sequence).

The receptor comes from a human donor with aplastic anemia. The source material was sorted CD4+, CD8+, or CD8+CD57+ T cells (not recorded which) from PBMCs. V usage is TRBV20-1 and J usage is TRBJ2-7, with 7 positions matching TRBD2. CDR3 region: CSAPLGGIEQYF. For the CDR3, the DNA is TGCAGTGCGCCCCTGGGGGGGATCGAGCAGTACTTC.